This TCR beta chain stems from a study of blood T cell repertoires in COVID-19. In the study overall: Both acute and convalescent COVID-19 samples were obtained from the United States, Italy and Spain. T cells, B-cell-depleted T cells, or PBMCs supplied cDNA or gDNA.

The CDR3 is made up of 15 amino acids. The germline gives CDR1 ENHRY, CDR2 SYGVKD. The V segment lost 3 bases and the J segment 8 bases; nucleotides outside the gene matches: 8. In the original analysis: Amplification with reference gene primers provided the estimates of nucleated cell counts. TCRdb's table, derived via immunoSEQ multiplex PCR, lists solely in-frame clones and lacks some. That table furnishes V, J and clone size, whereas the DNA furnished D and trimming. The sample consists of 65,000 to 90,000 clones, 89% of them appearing once. The sequencing sample was made of peripheral blood. This sequence originates from a man aged 45-65 years with acute or convalescent COVID-19. This chain uses TRBV10-3 with TRBJ2-1; 9 bases agree with TRBD1. CDR3 sequence reads: CAISETGGTGDEQFF. In DNA, the CDR3 is TGTGCCATCAGTGAAACAGGGGGCACGGGGGATGAGCAGTTCTTC.